The sequence of this T cell receptor beta chain was determined in a study of blood T cell repertoires in COVID-19. Only in-frame clones appear in the TCRdb table, and some are missing; sequencing was by immunoSEQ multiplex PCR. The table lists approximately 310,000 clones, approximately 87% of them singletons, with around 8% in the top ten. Germline-derived CDR1 and CDR2 are MNHEY and SMNVEV (reference sequence). The V end lost 6 bases, the J end lost 6 bases, and 15 bases lay between the germline ends. This CDR3 contains 13 residues. This clonotype was sampled from a woman between 50 and 59 years old who had recovered from COVID-19. The chain recombines TRBV27 with TRBJ2-7, with D possibly matching TRBD1 (6 bases). Sequencing was done on a sample of peripheral blood. CDR3 sequence (DNA): TGTGCCAGCAGCATAAGGGACACCAGCGAGCAGTACTTC. As protein: CASSIRDTSEQYF.